Sequencing of this TCR beta chain was carried out in a study of control samples from healthy donors and cancer patients. Sequencing used immunoSEQ multiplex PCR; TCRdb keeps in-frame clones, though not all of them. This table holds about 160,000 clones, approximately 94% found once. The receptor was isolated from a man in his sixties with colorectal cancer. Sequenced material: PBMCs.

DNA for the CDR3: TGTGCCTGGGCTAGGGGCGACATCTATGGCTACACCTTC. It specifies CAWARGDIYGYTF. V gene TRBV30 combines with J gene TRBJ1-2; D perhaps matches TRBD1 (5 bases). Per the germline V gene, CDR1 is GTSNPN and CDR2 is SVGIG (reference sequence). This CDR3 spans 13 amino acids. The germline V and J ends were trimmed by 5 bases and 4 bases, with 14 bases remaining between them. Combining the CDR3 with reference TRBV30 and TRBJ1-2 gives the whole variable domain SQTIHQWPATLVQPVGSPLSLECTVEGTSNPNLYWYRQAAGRGLQLLFYSVGIGQISSEVPQNLSASRPQDRQFILSSKKLLLSDSGFYLCAWARGDIYGYTFGSGTRLTVV.